Listed below are T cell receptor beta chains from one sample, sequenced in a study of blood T cell repertoires in COVID-19. TCRdb's table, derived via immunoSEQ multiplex PCR, lists solely in-frame clones and lacks some. The sample yields hundreds of thousands of clones, about 90% seen once. The sequenced sample consisted of peripheral blood. These TCRs come from a woman aged 25 to 39 who had recovered from COVID-19. Both conserved end residues are part of each CDR3. Only some rows state a clone size, as once, few, many or a class for expanded clones.

v_call: TRBV19
clone_size: NA
cdr3_aa: CASSLGTGAYEQYF

v_call: TRBV25-1
clone_size: NA
cdr3_aa: CASSPLGKGLSEAFF

v_call: TRBV6-6
clone_size: NA
cdr3_aa: CASSRVAGGPDTGELFF

v_call: TRBV28
clone_size: NA
cdr3_aa: CATRGAREQYF

v_call: TRBV2
clone_size: once
cdr3_aa: CASRHGQGQETQYF

v_call: TRBV28
clone_size: NA
cdr3_aa: CASSLGWAGPYSNQPQHF

v_call: TRBV5-6
clone_size: NA
cdr3_aa: CASSSDSSDTQYF

v_call: TRBV6-5
clone_size: once
cdr3_aa: CASSYYGASNSPLHF

v_call: TRBV6-5
clone_size: NA
cdr3_aa: CASRQTQVMNTEAFF

v_call: TRBV2
clone_size: once
cdr3_aa: CASSPEEGSEQYF

v_call: TRBV27
clone_size: NA
cdr3_aa: CASSLPRQGSYNEQFF